This TCR beta chain was captured by sequencing in a study of cytomegalovirus exposure and HLA in healthy donors. Whole-study findings and limits: What was likely a sequencing artifact was a cluster of highly shared sequence variants. Many donors carried some public TCRs, although rarity characterized most TCR sequences. An assumption of roughly uniform sequencing depth across donors underlay the presence/absence analyses. About 87% or about 30% of the time was how often most TCR beta V segments were productive, according to an earlier analysis.

Turning to this clone: Its specificity is unknown.

The PCR had 60 Vbeta and 13 Jbeta primers. Assay: immunoSEQ multiplex PCR; the TCRdb copy retains only in-frame clones and omits some. In total, the table holds approximately 38,000 clones. Germline V CDR1 and CDR2: MNHEY, SVGAGI. The CDR3 length is 14 residues. V trimming: 7 bases; J trimming: 5 bases; junction bases outside the gene matches: 10. Material for sequencing was PBMCs. The sequence was obtained from a man in his thirties or forties in good health and CMV-seronegative. V and J are TRBV6-5 and TRBJ2-7; 8 nucleotides align to TRBD1. CDR3 residues: CASIPRGRINEQYF. CDR3 bases: TGTGCCAGCATCCCCAGGGGGCGCATAAACGAGCAGTACTTC.